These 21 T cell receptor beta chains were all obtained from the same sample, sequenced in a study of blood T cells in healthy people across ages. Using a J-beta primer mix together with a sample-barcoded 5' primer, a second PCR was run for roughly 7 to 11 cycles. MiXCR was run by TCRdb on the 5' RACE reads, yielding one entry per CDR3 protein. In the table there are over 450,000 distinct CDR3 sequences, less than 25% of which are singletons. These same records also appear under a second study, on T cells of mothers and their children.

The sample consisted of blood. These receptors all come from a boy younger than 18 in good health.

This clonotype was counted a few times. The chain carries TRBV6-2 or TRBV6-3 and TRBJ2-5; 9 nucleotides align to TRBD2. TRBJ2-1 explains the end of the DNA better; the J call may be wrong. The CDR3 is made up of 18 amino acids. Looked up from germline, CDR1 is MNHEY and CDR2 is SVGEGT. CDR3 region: CASSSPIVRGGAYNEQFF. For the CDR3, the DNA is TGTGCCAGCAGTTCGCCCATTGTACGCGGGGGGGCCTACAATGAGCAGTTCTTC.

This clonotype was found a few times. Here the CDR3 DNA reads TGTGCCAGCAGCGGGCTAGCGGGAAGTGGGGCCAAAAACATTCAGTACTTC. Amino acids: CASSGLAGSGAKNIQYF. The V gene is TRBV5-5, the J gene TRBJ2-4; the match to TRBD2 covers 9 bases. The length of the CDR3 is 17 residues. The germline CDR1 and CDR2 sequences are SGHKS and YYEKEE (reference sequence). Trimming cost V 4 bases and J 1 base; bases outside gene matches: 9.

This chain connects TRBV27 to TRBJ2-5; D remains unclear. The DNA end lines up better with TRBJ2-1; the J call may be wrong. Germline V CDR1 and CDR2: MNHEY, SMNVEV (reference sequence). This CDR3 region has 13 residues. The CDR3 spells CASSLMSDNEQFF. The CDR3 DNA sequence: TGTGCCAGCAGTTTAATGAGCGACAATGAGCAGTTCTTC.

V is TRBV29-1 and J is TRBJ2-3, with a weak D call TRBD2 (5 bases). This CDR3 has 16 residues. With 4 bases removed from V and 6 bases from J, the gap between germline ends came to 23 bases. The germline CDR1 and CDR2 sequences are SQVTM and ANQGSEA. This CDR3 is CSVATGVHQPRDTQYF. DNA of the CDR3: TGCAGCGTTGCAACCGGGGTTCACCAGCCAAGGGATACGCAGTATTTT.

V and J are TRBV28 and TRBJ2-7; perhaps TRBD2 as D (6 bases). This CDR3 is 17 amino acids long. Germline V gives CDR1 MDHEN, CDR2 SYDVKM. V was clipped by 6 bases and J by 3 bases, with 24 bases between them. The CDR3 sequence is CASSQPRSGLPIYEQYF. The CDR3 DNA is TGTGCCAGCAGCCAACCCAGGAGCGGGCTCCCAATCTACGAGCAGTACTTC.

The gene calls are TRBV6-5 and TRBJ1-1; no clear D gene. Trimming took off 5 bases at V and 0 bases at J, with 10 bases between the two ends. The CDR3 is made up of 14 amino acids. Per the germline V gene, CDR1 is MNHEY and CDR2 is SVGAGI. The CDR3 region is CASSGWRMNTEAFF. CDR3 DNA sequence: TGTGCCAGCAGTGGGTGGAGGATGAACACTGAAGCTTTCTTT.

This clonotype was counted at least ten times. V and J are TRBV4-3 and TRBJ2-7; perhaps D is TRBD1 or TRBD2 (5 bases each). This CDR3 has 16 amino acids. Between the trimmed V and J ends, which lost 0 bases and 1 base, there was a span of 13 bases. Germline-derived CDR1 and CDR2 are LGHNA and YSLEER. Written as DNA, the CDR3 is TGCGCCAGCAGCCAAGATAAGGGGACGGCGTCCTACGAGCAGTACTTC. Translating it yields CASSQDKGTASYEQYF.

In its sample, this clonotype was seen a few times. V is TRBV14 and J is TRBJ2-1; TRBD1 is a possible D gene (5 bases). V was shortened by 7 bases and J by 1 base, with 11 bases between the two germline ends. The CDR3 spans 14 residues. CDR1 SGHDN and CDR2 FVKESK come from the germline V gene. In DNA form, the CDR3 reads TGTGCCAGCACAAACACAGGATCCTACAATGAGCAGTTCTTC. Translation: CASTNTGSYNEQFF.

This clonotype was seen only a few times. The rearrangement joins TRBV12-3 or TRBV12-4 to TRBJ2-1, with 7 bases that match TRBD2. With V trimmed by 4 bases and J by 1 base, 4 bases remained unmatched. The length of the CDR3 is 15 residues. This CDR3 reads CASSSTSSSYNEQFF. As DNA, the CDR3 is TGTGCCAGCAGTTCGACTAGCTCTTCCTACAATGAGCAGTTCTTC.

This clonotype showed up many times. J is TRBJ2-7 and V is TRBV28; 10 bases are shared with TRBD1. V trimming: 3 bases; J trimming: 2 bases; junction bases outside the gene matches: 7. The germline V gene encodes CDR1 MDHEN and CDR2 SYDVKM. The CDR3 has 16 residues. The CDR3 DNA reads TGTGCCAGCAGTTTCCTCGGGACAGGGGCCCCCTACGAGCAGTACTTC. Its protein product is CASSFLGTGAPYEQYF.

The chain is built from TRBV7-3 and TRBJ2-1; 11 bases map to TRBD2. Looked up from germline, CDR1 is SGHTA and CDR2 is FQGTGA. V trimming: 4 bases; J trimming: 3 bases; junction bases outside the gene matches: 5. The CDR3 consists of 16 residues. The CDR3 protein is CASSSYSGGGYNEQFF. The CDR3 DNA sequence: TGTGCCAGCAGCTCATATAGCGGGGGGGGCTACAATGAGCAGTTCTTC.

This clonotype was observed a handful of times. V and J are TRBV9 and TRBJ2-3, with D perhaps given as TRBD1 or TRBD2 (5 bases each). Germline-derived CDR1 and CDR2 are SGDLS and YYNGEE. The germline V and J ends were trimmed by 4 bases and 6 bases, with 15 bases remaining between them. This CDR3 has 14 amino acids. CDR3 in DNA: TGTGCCAGCAGCCCCCGAGGGGCTGGGGATACGCAGTATTTT. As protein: CASSPRGAGDTQYF.

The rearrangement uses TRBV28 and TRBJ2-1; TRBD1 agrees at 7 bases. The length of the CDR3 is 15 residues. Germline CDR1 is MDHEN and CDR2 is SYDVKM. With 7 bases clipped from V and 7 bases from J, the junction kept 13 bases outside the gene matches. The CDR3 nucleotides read TGTGCCAGCACCCTCCCCGTTTCCAGGGGGAATGAGCAGTTCTTC. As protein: CASTLPVSRGNEQFF.

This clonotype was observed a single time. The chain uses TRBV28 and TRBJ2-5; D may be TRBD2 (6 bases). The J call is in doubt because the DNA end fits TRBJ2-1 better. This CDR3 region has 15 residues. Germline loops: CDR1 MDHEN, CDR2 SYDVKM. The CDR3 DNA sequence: TGTGCCAGCAGCCGGCCGGGAGATCCCTACAATGAGCAGTTCTTC. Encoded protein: CASSRPGDPYNEQFF.

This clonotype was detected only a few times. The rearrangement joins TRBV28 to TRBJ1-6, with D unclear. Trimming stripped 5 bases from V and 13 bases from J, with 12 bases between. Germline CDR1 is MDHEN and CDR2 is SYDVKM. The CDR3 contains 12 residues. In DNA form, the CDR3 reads TGTGCCAGCAGTCAAGTTAAGGTCCCCCTCCACTTT. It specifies CASSQVKVPLHF.

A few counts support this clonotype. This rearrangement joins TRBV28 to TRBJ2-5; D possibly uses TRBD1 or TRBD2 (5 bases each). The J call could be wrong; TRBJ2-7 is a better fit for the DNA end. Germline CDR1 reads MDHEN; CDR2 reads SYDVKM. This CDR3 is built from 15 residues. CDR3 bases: TGTGCCAGCGGAACCCCGGGACGGGGCTCCTACGAGCAGTACTTC. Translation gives CASGTPGRGSYEQYF.

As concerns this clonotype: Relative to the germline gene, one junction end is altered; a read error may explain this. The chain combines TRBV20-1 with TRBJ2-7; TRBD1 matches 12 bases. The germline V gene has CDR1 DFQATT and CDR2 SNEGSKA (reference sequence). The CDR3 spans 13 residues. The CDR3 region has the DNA TGCAGTACTAGAGGGACAGGGGGCGGGGAGCAGTACTTC. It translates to CSTRGTGGGEQYF.

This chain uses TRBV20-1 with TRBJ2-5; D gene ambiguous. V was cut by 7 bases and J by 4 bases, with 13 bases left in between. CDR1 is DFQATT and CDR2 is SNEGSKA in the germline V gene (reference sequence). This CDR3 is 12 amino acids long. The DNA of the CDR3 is TGCAGTGAAGGCAGGTTCTTAGAGACCCAGTACTTC. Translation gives CSEGRFLETQYF.

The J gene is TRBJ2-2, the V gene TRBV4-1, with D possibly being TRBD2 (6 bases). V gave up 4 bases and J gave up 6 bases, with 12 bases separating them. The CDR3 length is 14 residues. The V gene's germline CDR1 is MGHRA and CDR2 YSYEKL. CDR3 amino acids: CASSLLTRSGELFF. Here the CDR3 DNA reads TGCGCCAGCAGCCTCCTGACTAGATCCGGGGAGCTGTTTTTT.

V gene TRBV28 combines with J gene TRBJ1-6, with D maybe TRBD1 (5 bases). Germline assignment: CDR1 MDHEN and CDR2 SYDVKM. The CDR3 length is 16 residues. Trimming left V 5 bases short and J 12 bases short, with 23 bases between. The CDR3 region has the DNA TGTGCCAGCAGTCCAATGGTCCTCCGGGGCCCTGAACCCCTCCACTTT. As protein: CASSPMVLRGPEPLHF.

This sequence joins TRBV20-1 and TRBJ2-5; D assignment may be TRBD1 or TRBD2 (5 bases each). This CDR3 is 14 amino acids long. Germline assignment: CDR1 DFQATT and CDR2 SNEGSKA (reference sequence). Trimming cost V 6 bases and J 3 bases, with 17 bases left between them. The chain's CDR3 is CSALWGTAKETQYF. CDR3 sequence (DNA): TGCAGTGCCCTGTGGGGGACCGCCAAAGAGACCCAGTACTTC.